Below are 27 T cell receptor beta chains sequenced from a single sample in a study of naive and memory T cell subsets. For these TCRs, the target antigens are not known. Study-wide findings and caveats: A few larger clonotypes appeared in naive repertoires, especially CD8, possibly memory cells re-expressing CD45RA.

Both TRBC1 and TRBC2 were covered by a beta constant-region primer of two equimolar oligonucleotides. Four rounds of PCR amplified the ligated cDNA using nested alpha and beta constant-region primers plus SP2. Each CDR3 protein is one row after TCRdb ran MiXCR on the UMI-ligation and nested PCR reads. The sample has roughly 99,000 distinct CDR3 sequences; roughly 10% are singletons. Specimen: naive CD4+ T cells from blood. The receptors come from a human donor in good health.

This clonotype was counted between two and nine times. This sequence joins TRBV13 and TRBJ2-6; D call uncertain. This CDR3 has 17 amino acids. The V end lost 6 bases, the J end lost 5 bases, and 20 bases lay between the germline ends. Germline values: CDR1 PRHDT, CDR2 FYEKMQ (reference sequence). CDR3 in DNA: TGTGCCAGCAGTCGGACCCCGGTGAGCTCGCGGGCCAACGTCCTGACTTTC. Translation gives CASSRTPVSSRANVLTF.

The CDR3: CASSQVRTSSGNTIYF. The CDR3 DNA reads as TGCGCCAGCAGCCAAGTCAGGACTAGCTCTGGAAACACCATATATTTT. The chain is built from TRBV4-1 and TRBJ1-3; the D is unclear. Germline CDR1 MGHRA, CDR2 YSYEKL. There are 16 residues in the CDR3. Trimming shortened V by 1 base and J by 0 bases, and 10 bases separated the two germline ends.

The chain employs TRBV9 and TRBJ2-3; 13 nucleotides agree with TRBD2. The CDR3 loop spans 18 amino acids. The trim removed 3 bases at V and 5 bases at J, leaving 12 bases unmatched. Looked up from germline, CDR1 is SGDLS and CDR2 is YYNGEE. The DNA for the CDR3 is TGTGCCAGCAGCGCTGGGGCTCCGGGACTAGCGGGAAAAGATACGCAGTATTTT. Amino acids: CASSAGAPGLAGKDTQYF. The full variable domain, with the rest looked up from reference TRBV9 and TRBJ2-3, is DSGVTQTPKHLITATGQRVTLRCSPRSGDLSVYWYQQSLDQGLQFLIQYYNGEERAKGNILERFSAQQFPDLHSELNLSSLELGDSALYFCASSAGAPGLAGKDTQYFGPGTRLTVL.

The chain carries TRBV10-3 and TRBJ2-3; 10 nucleotides match TRBD2. J lost 4 bases, V lost 2 bases, and 3 bases had no gene match. This CDR3 spans 15 amino acids. CDR1 and CDR2 from the germline V gene are ENHRY and SYGVKD. The CDR3 reads CAISESGGASDTQYF. The DNA for the CDR3 is TGTGCCATCAGTGAGAGCGGGGGGGCTTCAGATACGCAGTATTTT.

V gene TRBV15 combines with J gene TRBJ2-3, with D perhaps TRBD2 (6 bases). Germline CDR1 and CDR2: LNHNV and YYDKDF (reference sequence). CDR3 length equals 13 residues. Trimming stripped 1 base from V and 11 bases from J, with 13 bases between. CDR3 amino acids: CATSRVGAGMQYF. The CDR3 DNA sequence: TGTGCCACCAGCAGAGTTGGGGCGGGGATGCAGTATTTT.

This clonotype was seen only a few times. The chain has TRBV19 and TRBJ2-3; perhaps TRBD2 as D (6 bases). The germline V gene encodes CDR1 LNHDA and CDR2 SQIVND (reference sequence). Trimming pared 6 bases from V and 4 bases from J, leaving 20 bases between. The CDR3 totals 16 residues. The CDR3 bases are TGTGCCAGTAGCCTGCGGGGCCCCGAGAGCCCAGATACGCAGTATTTT. The encoded protein is CASSLRGPESPDTQYF. The whole variable domain, remainder taken from reference TRBV19 and TRBJ2-3, is DGGITQSPKYLFRKEGQNVTLSCEQNLNHDAMYWYRQDPGQGLRLIYYSQIVNDFQKGDIAEGYSVSREKKESFPLTVTSAQKNPTAFYLCASSLRGPESPDTQYFGPGTRLTVL.

The chain couples TRBV12-3 or TRBV12-4 to TRBJ2-5, with 8 nucleotides matching TRBD1. The CDR3 sequence is 16 residues long. V dropped 4 bases and J dropped 3; count of bases not matched to a gene: 10. Written as DNA, the CDR3 is TGTGCCAGCAGTTCTTCTGACAGGGGTATCGAAGAGACCCAGTACTTC. Encoded protein: CASSSSDRGIEETQYF.

The chain combines TRBV19 with TRBJ2-7; 8 bases match TRBD1. The trim removed 3 bases at V and 6 bases at J, leaving 10 bases unmatched. The length of the CDR3 is 15 residues. The germline V gene encodes CDR1 LNHDA and CDR2 SQIVND (reference sequence). The CDR3 DNA follows: TGTGCCAGTAGTATCAGGGGGCCACCCTACTCCGAGCAGTACTTC. This gives the protein CASSIRGPPYSEQYF. The full variable domain, rest sourced from reference TRBV19 and TRBJ2-7, is DGGITQSPKYLFRKEGQNVTLSCEQNLNHDAMYWYRQDPGQGLRLIYYSQIVNDFQKGDIAEGYSVSREKKESFPLTVTSAQKNPTAFYLCASSIRGPPYSEQYFGPGTRLTVT.

In the case of this clonotype: An end of the junction differs from the germline gene, which may be a read error. V and J are TRBV9 and TRBJ1-1; no reliable D call. The germline gives CDR1 SGDLS, CDR2 YYNGEE. The CDR3 is 15 residues long. DNA for the CDR3: TGTGCTAGCAGCGTAGGGTACAGTACTCGAACTGAAGCTTTCTTT. This sequence encodes CASSVGYSTRTEAFF.

J is TRBJ2-7 and V is TRBV6-2 or TRBV6-3, with D maybe TRBD2 (5 bases). Germline V gene lookup returns CDR1 MNHEY and CDR2 SVGEGT. V was shortened by 2 bases and J by 3 bases, with 14 bases between the two germline ends. There are 15 residues in the CDR3. As DNA, the CDR3 is TGTGCCAGCAGTTACGAGGGCGCGGGTAACTACGAGCAGTACTTC. This gives the protein CASSYEGAGNYEQYF.

This clonotype was detected a few times. The chain recombines TRBV6-2 or TRBV6-3 with TRBJ2-5; 10 bases align to TRBD1. Germline assignment: CDR1 MNHEY and CDR2 SVGEGT. V lost 6 bases, J lost 5 bases, and 3 bases stayed unmatched. The CDR3 length is 13 residues. CDR3 DNA: TGTGCCAGCAGCGACAGGGGGCGGGAGACCCAGTACTTC. Encoded protein: CASSDRGRETQYF.

V usage is TRBV4-3 and J usage is TRBJ2-3; D unclear. Per germline, CDR1 LGHNA and CDR2 YSLEER. Trimming removed 0 bases at V and 3 bases at J, with 16 bases between. The CDR3 loop spans 17 amino acids. CDR3 sequence reads: CASSQEFLGSRTDTQYF. CDR3 nucleotide sequence: TGCGCCAGCAGCCAAGAATTTCTGGGTTCTCGGACAGATACGCAGTATTTT.

This clonotype has a count of ten or more. V usage is TRBV20-1 and J usage is TRBJ1-4, with 8 bases lining up with TRBD1. V gave up 2 bases and J gave up 1 base; unmatched junction bases: 3. Germline V gene data show CDR1 as DFQATT and CDR2 as SNEGSKA (reference sequence). The CDR3 extends over 15 amino acids. CDR3 in DNA: TGCAGTGCTAGACAGGGGGCGCGAACTAATGAAAAACTGTTTTTT. This encodes CSARQGARTNEKLFF.

This clonotype was seen only a few times. The chain employs TRBV4-3 and TRBJ1-5; unclear D gene. The CDR3 runs to 15 residues. The germline V and J ends were trimmed by 0 bases and 0 bases, with 6 bases remaining between them. CDR1 is LGHNA, CDR2 YSLEER, per germline. CDR3 nucleotide sequence: TGCGCCAGCAGCCAAGACAGATATAGCAATCAGCCCCAGCATTTT. Translation: CASSQDRYSNQPQHF.

This clonotype was recorded a few times. The rearrangement links TRBV7-2 to TRBJ2-2, with a possible D match to TRBD2 (5 bases). The CDR3 sequence is 15 residues long. Germline-derived CDR1 and CDR2 are SGHTA and FQGNSA. V was clipped by 3 bases and J by 1 base, with 9 bases between them. The CDR3 DNA is TGTGCCAGCAGCTTTCGGGGTGAGAACACCGGGGAGCTGTTTTTT. This translates into CASSFRGENTGELFF.

The J gene is TRBJ2-7, the V gene TRBV6-2 or TRBV6-3; no reliable D call. V lost 4 bases and J 6 bases, leaving 13 bases between the germline ends. Per germline, CDR1 MNHEY and CDR2 SVGEGT. CDR3 length equals 13 residues. The CDR3 nucleotides read TGTGCCAGCAGTTGGCTCTCGGAAGGCGAGCAGTACTTC. Encoded protein: CASSWLSEGEQYF.

This clonotype was recorded many times. This chain joins TRBV28 and TRBJ2-7; 12 bases are a match to TRBD1. The V gene's germline CDR1 is MDHEN and CDR2 SYDVKM. The CDR3 contains 15 residues. The junction had 7 bases not matched to a gene; V was cut back by 5 bases and J by 5 bases. The CDR3 region is CASSVTGTGGDEQYF. The CDR3, as DNA: TGTGCCAGCAGTGTGACCGGGACAGGGGGCGACGAGCAGTACTTC.

The chain couples TRBV20-1 to TRBJ1-1; D is perhaps TRBD1 (6 bases). CDR1 is DFQATT, CDR2 SNEGSKA, per germline (reference sequence). The CDR3 contains 14 residues. Trimming shortened V by 6 bases and J by 0 bases, and 14 bases separated the two germline ends. CDR3 DNA sequence: TGCAGTGCGAAACGGGGACACCTGAACACTGAAGCTTTCTTT. Residues: CSAKRGHLNTEAFF.

V and J are TRBV6-6 and TRBJ2-7; D assignment may be TRBD1 or TRBD2 (5 bases each). From germline, CDR1 is MNHNY and CDR2 SVGAGI (reference sequence). Trimming removed 7 bases at V and 6 bases at J, with 16 bases between. The CDR3 is 13 residues long. CDR3 sequence: CASKPGPLTEQYF. In nucleotides, the CDR3 is TGTGCCAGCAAACCGGGGCCCCTCACCGAGCAGTACTTC.

The chain combines TRBV19 with TRBJ2-1; 14 nucleotides agree with TRBD2. The CDR3 is made up of 16 amino acids. Looked up from germline, CDR1 is LNHDA and CDR2 is SQIVND (reference sequence). V dropped 5 bases and J dropped 7; count of bases not matched to a gene: 7. CDR3 in DNA: TGTGCCAGTAGTTCTCCGGGGACTAGCGGGAGTAATGAGCAGTTCTTC. Its protein product is CASSSPGTSGSNEQFF.

The chain couples TRBV6-1 to TRBJ2-5, with a weak D call TRBD1 (5 bases). The CDR3 is 13 amino acids. V gave up 3 bases and J gave up 5 bases, with 10 bases separating them. Per germline, CDR1 MNHNS and CDR2 SASEGT. CDR3 nucleotide sequence: TGTGCCAGCAGTGATGTGGGGCAGGAGACCCAGTACTTC. Translation gives CASSDVGQETQYF.

Remarks on this clonotype: Germline is not matched at one junction end, which may reflect a read error. V and J are TRBV6-6 and TRBJ2-4; no clear D gene. The germline CDR1 and CDR2 sequences are MNHNY and SVGAGI (reference sequence). CDR3 length: 19 amino acids. In nucleotides, the CDR3 is TGTGCCACCAGTCCGACCTTCAGCTCCAAGGCCCTAGCCAAAAACATTCAGTACTTC. This translates into CATSPTFSSKALAKNIQYF.

V is TRBV6-1 and J is TRBJ2-3; TRBD1 matches at 10 bases. Germline CDR1 and CDR2: MNHNS and SASEGT. V lost 6 bases and J lost 4; bases outside the gene matches: 4. CDR3 length: 14 residues. CDR3 in amino acids: CASRPTGGADTQYF. The CDR3 DNA sequence: TGTGCCAGCAGACCGACAGGGGGCGCAGATACGCAGTATTTT.

This chain joins TRBV6-2 or TRBV6-3 and TRBJ2-7, with 8 nucleotides matching TRBD2. The CDR3 is 15 amino acids. Trimming cost V 7 bases and J 5 bases; bases outside gene matches: 13. Germline CDR1 and CDR2: MNHEY and SVGEGT. The CDR3 region is CASTDSGKGGDEQYF. The DNA for the CDR3 is TGTGCCAGCACCGATAGCGGGAAGGGGGGAGACGAGCAGTACTTC.

The chain recombines TRBV12-3 or TRBV12-4 with TRBJ2-7, with D possibly being TRBD1 (6 bases). CDR3 length: 17 amino acids. Trimming left V 4 bases short and J 7 bases short, with 26 bases between. CDR3 protein: CASSSPTRAMAQGEQYF. The DNA of the CDR3 is TGTGCCAGCAGTTCACCCACGCGGGCCATGGCCCAGGGGGAGCAGTACTTC.

This clonotype was counted between two and nine times. The chain couples TRBV5-5 to TRBJ1-6; a weak D match, TRBD1 (5 bases). V lost 4 bases and J 14 bases, leaving 22 bases between the germline ends. The CDR3 loop spans 15 amino acids. The germline gives CDR1 SGHKS, CDR2 YYEKEE (reference sequence). CDR3 sequence (DNA): TGTGCCAGCAGCGCGGGGACGTACGCTGTCGAGGCCCTCCACTTT. It codes for CASSAGTYAVEALHF.

This clonotype has a handful of counts. The rearrangement uses TRBV29-1 and TRBJ2-7; 7 nucleotides line up with TRBD1. J gave up 6 bases and V 4 bases, and 12 bases lay outside the gene matches. This CDR3 comprises 14 residues. The germline CDR1 and CDR2 sequences are SQVTM and ANQGSEA. The CDR3: CSVGIDRDPGEQYF. In nucleotides, the CDR3 is TGCAGCGTTGGTATCGACAGGGATCCAGGCGAGCAGTACTTC.